This T cell receptor (beta chain) was sequenced for a study of blood T cell repertoires in COVID-19. CDR1 and CDR2 from the germline V gene are SGDLS and YYNGEE. This CDR3 contains 16 residues. V was shortened by 0 bases and J by 2 bases, with 14 bases between the two germline ends. Method: immunoSEQ multiplex PCR; TCRdb's copy keeps in-frame clones and lacks some. This table holds some 200,000 clones, roughly nine tenths found once. The V call is TRBV9, the J call TRBJ2-5, with D perhaps TRBD1 (6 bases). The material sequenced was peripheral blood. The receptor was isolated from a man between 25 and 39 years old with acute or convalescent COVID-19. CDR3 in amino acids: CASSVAYGGGQETQYF. DNA for the CDR3: TGTGCCAGCAGCGTAGCCTATGGGGGCGGGCAAGAGACCCAGTACTTC.